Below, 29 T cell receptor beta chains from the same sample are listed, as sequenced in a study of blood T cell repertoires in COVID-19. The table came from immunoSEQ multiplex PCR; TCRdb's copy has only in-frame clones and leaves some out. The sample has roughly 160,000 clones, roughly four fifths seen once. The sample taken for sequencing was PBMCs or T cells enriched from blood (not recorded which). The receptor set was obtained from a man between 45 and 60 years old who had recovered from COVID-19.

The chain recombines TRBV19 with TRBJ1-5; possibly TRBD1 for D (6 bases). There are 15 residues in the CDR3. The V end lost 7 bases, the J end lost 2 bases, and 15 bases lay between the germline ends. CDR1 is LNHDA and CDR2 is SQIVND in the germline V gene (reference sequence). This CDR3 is CASTKGVSGNQPQHF. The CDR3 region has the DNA TGTGCCAGTACCAAGGGGGTTAGCGGCAATCAGCCCCAGCATTTT.

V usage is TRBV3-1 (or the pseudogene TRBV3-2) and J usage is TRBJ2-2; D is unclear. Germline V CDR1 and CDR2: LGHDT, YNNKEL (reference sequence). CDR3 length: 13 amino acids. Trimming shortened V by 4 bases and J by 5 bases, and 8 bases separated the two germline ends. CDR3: CASSPITTGELFF. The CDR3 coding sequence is TGTGCCAGCAGCCCCATTACTACCGGGGAGCTGTTTTTT.

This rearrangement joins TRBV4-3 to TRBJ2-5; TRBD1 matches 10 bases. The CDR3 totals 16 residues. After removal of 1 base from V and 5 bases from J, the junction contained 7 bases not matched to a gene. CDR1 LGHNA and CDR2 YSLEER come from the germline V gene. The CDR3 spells CASSQGSTGGKETQYF. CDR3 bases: TGCGCCAGCAGCCAAGGGTCGACAGGGGGCAAGGAGACCCAGTACTTC.

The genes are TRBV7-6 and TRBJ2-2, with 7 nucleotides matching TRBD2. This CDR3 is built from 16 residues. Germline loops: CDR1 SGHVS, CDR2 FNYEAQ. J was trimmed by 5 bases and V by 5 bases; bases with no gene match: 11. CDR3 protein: CASSAVPGGGTGELFF. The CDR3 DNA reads TGTGCCAGCAGCGCGGTCCCGGGGGGAGGTACCGGGGAGCTGTTTTTT.

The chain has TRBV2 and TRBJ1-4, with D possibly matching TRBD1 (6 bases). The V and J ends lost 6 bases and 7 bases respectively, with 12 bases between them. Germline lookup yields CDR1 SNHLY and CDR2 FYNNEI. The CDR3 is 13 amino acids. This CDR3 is CASRLRTAEKLFF. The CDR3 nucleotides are TGTGCCAGCAGGCTCAGGACAGCTGAAAAACTGTTTTTT.

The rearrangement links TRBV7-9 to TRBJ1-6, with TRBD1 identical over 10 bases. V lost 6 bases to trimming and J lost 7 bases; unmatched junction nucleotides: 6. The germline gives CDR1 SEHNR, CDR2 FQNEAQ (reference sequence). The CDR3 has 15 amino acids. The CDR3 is CASRGRDRGNSPLHF. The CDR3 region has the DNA TGTGCCAGCAGAGGAAGGGACAGGGGAAATTCACCCCTCCACTTT. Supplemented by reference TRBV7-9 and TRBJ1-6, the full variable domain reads DTGVSQNPRHKITKRGQNVTFRCDPISEHNRLYWYRQTLGQGPEFLTYFQNEAQLEKSRLLSDRFSAERPKGSFSTLEIQRTEQGDSAMYLCASRGRDRGNSPLHFGNGTRLTVT.

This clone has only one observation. This chain's CDR3 is CASSLNRGLGEKLFF. The CDR3 region has the DNA TGTGCCAGCAGCTTAAACAGGGGCCTCGGTGAAAAACTGTTTTTT. V and J are TRBV7-8 and TRBJ1-4; 7 nucleotides agree with TRBD1. The germline V gene has CDR1 SGHVS and CDR2 FQNEAQ. V dropped 2 bases and J dropped 7; count of bases not matched to a gene: 7. The CDR3 sequence is 15 residues long.

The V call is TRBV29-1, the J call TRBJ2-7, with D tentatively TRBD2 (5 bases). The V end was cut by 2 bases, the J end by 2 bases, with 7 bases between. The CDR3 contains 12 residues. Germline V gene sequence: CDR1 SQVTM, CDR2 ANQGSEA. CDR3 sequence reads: CSVETGTYEQYF. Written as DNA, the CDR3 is TGCAGCGTTGAAACCGGGACCTACGAGCAGTACTTC.

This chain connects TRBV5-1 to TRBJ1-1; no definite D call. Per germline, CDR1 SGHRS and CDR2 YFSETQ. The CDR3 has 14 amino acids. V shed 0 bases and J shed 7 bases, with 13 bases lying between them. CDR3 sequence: CASSLANRESEAFF. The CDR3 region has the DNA TGCGCCAGCAGCTTGGCGAACCGGGAGAGTGAAGCTTTCTTT.

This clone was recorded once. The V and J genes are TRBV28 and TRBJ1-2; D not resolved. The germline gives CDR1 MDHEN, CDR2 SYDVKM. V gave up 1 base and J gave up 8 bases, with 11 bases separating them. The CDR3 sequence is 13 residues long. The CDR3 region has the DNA TGTGCCAGCAGTTTATATACCCACTGGGGCTACACCTTC. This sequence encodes CASSLYTHWGYTF.

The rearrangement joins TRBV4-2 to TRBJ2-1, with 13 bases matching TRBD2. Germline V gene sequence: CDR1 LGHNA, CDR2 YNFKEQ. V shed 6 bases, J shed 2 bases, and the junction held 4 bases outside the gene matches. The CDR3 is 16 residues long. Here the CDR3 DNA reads TGTGCCAGCAGTCTCACTAGCGGGGGGGCCTACAATGAGCAGTTCTTC. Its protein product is CASSLTSGGAYNEQFF.

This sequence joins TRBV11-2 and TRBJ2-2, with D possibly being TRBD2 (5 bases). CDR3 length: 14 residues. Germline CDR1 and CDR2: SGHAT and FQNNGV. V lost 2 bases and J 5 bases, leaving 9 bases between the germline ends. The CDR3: CASSLTRATGELFF. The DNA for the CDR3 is TGTGCCAGCAGCTTAACTAGGGCTACCGGGGAGCTGTTTTTT.

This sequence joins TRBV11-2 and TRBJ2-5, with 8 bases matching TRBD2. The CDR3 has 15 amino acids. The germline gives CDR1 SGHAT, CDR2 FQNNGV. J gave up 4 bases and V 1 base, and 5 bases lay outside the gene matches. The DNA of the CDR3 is TGTGCCAGCAGCTTAGGGGGCCGGGGGGGAGAGACCCAGTACTTC. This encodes CASSLGGRGGETQYF.

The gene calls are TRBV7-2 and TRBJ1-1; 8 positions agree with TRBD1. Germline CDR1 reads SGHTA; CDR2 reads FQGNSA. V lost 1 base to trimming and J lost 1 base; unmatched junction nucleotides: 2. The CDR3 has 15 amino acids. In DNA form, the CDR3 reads TGTGCCAGCAGCTTAGGGACAGGGAGGAACACTGAAGCTTTCTTT. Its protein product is CASSLGTGRNTEAFF.

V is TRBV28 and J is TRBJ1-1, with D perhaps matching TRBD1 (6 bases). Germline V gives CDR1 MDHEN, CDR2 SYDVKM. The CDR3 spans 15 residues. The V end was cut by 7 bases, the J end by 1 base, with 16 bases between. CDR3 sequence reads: CASTVAGAPNTEAFF. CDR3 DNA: TGTGCCAGCACGGTGGCAGGGGCCCCGAACACTGAAGCTTTCTTT.

DNA for the CDR3: TGCGCCAGCAGCCAAGATTTGAGGGCCCCTGAAGCTTTCTTT. Protein sequence: CASSQDLRAPEAFF. V gene TRBV4-3 combines with J gene TRBJ1-1; D call uncertain. This CDR3 contains 14 residues. The ends were cut back, 0 bases at V and 6 bases at J, with 11 bases in the middle. The germline V gene encodes CDR1 LGHNA and CDR2 YSLEER.

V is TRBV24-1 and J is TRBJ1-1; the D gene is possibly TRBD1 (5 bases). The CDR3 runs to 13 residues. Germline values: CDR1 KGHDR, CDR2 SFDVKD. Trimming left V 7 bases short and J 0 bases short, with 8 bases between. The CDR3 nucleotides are TGTGCCACCAGAACAGGCATGAACACTGAAGCTTTCTTT. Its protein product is CATRTGMNTEAFF.

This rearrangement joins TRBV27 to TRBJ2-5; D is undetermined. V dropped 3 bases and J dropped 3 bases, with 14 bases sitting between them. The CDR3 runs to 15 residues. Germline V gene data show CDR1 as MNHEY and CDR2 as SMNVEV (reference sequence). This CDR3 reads CASSFGLGREETQYF. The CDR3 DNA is TGTGCCAGCAGTTTCGGATTGGGCAGAGAAGAGACCCAGTACTTC.

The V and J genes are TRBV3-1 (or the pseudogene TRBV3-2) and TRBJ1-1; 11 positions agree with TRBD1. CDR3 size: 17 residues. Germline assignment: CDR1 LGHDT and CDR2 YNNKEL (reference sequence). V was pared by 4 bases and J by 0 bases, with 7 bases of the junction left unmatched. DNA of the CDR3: TGTGCCAGCAGCCGTGGGACAGGGGGAAACATGAACACTGAAGCTTTCTTT. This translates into CASSRGTGGNMNTEAFF.

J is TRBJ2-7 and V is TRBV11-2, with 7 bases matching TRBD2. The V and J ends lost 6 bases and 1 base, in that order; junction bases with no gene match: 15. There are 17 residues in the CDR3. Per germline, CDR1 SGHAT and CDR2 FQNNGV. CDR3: CASSRSLGGSLSYEQYF. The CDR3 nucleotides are TGTGCCAGCAGTCGAAGCCTCGGGGGGAGTCTGTCCTACGAGCAGTACTTC.

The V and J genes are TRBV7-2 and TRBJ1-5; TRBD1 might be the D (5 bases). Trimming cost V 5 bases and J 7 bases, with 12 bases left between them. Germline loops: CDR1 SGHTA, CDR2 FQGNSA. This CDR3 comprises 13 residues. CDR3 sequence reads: CASSQGMAQPQHF. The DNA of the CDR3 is TGTGCCAGCAGCCAGGGAATGGCCCAGCCCCAGCATTTT. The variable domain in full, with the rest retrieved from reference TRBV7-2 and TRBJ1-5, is GAGVSQSPSNKVTEKGKDVELRCDPISGHTALYWYRQSLGQGLEFLIYFQGNSAPDKSGLPSDRFSAERTGGSVSTLTIQRTQQEDSAVYLCASSQGMAQPQHFGDGTRLSIL.

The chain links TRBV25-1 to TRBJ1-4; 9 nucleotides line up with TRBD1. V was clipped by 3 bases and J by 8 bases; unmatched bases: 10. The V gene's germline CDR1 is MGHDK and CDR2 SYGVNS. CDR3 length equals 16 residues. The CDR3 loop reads CASSDRRGTGREKLFF. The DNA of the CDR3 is TGTGCCAGCAGTGACCGGCGGGGGACAGGGCGCGAAAAACTGTTTTTT. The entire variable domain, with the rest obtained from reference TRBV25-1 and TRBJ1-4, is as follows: EADIYQTPRYLVIGTGKKITLECSQTMGHDKMYWYQQDPGMELHLIHYSYGVNSTEKGDLSSESTVSRIRTEHFPLTLESARPSHTSQYLCASSDRRGTGREKLFFGSGTQLSVL.

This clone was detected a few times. CDR3 DNA: TGCGCCAGCAGCACTGGGGACAGAAATCAGCCCCAGCATTTT. It is translated as CASSTGDRNQPQHF. This chain joins TRBV5-1 and TRBJ1-5; 7 nucleotides align to TRBD1. This CDR3 contains 14 residues. Looked up from germline, CDR1 is SGHRS and CDR2 is YFSETQ. V was pared by 4 bases and J by 4 bases, with 5 bases of the junction left unmatched.

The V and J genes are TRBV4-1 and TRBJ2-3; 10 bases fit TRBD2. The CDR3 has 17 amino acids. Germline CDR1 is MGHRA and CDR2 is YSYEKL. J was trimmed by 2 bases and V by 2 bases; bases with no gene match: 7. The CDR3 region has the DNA TGCGCCAGCAGCCAACCTCGGACTAGCGGCCACACAGATACGCAGTATTTT. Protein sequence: CASSQPRTSGHTDTQYF.

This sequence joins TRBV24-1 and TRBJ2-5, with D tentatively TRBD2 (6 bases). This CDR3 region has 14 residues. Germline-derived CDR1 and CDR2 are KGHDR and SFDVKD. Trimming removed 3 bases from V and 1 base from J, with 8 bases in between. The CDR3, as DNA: TGTGCCACCAGTGATATACTAGCCCAAGAGACCCAGTACTTC. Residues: CATSDILAQETQYF.

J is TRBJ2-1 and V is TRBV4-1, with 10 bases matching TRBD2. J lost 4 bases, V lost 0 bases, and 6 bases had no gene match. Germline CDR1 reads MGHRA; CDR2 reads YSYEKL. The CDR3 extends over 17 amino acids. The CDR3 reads CASSQETGTSDYNEQFF. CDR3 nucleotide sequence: TGCGCCAGCAGCCAAGAAACCGGGACTAGCGATTACAATGAGCAGTTCTTC.

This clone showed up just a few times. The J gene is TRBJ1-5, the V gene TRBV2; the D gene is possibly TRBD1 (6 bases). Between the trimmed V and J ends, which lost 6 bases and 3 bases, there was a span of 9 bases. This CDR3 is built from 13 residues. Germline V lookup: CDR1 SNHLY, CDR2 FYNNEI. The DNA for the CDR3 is TGTGCCAGCAGAGGACAGCCCAATCAGCCCCAGCATTTT. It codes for CASRGQPNQPQHF. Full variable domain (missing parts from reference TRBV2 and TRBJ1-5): EPEVTQTPSHQVTQMGQEVILRCVPISNHLYFYWYRQILGQKVEFLVSFYNNEISEKSEIFDDQFSVERPDGSNFTLKIRSTKLEDSAMYFCASRGQPNQPQHFGDGTRLSIL.

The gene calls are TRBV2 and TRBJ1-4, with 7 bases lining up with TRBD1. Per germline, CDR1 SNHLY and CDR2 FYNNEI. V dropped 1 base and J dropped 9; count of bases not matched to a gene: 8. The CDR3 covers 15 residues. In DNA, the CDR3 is TGTGCCAGCAGTGAAGAGGCAGGGGGAACCCAAAAACTGTTTTTT. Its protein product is CASSEEAGGTQKLFF.

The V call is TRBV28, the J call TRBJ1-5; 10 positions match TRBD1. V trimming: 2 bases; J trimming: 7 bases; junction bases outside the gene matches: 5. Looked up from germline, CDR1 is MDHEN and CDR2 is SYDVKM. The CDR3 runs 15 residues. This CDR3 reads CASSLRGQGYQPQHF. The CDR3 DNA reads TGTGCCAGCAGTTTAAGGGGACAGGGGTACCAGCCCCAGCATTTT.